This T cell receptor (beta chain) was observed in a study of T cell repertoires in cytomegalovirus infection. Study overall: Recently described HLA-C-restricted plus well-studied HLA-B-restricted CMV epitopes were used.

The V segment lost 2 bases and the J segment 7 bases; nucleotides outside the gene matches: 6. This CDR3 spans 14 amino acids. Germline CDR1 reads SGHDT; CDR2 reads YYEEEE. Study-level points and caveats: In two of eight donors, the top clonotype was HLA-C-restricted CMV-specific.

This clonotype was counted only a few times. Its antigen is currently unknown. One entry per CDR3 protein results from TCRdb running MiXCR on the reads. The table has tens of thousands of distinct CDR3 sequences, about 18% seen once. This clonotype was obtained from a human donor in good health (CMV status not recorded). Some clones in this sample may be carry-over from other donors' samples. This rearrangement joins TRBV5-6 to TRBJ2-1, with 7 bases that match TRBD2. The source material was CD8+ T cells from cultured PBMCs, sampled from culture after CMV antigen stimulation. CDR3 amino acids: CASSFGWGGNEQFF. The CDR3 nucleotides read TGTGCCAGCAGCTTTGGGTGGGGGGGTAATGAGCAGTTCTTC.